These T cell receptor beta chains were read from a single sample in a study of blood T cell repertoires in COVID-19. Some clones are missing from TCRdb's copy, which holds only in-frame ones; the method was immunoSEQ multiplex PCR. The sample contains around 300,000 clones, 65% to 90% of which appear only once. Source material: peripheral blood. The receptors were gathered from a woman in her sixties or seventies with COVID-19, enrolled during active disease. Each CDR3 is given with its conserved first and last residue. The order of the fields is CDR3 protein, CDR3 DNA, J gene, D gene, V gene, clone size. D genes are given only for firm matches. Clone size is not always given. Where it is, it says once, few, many or a class for expanded clones.

CDR3: CASSPIDRATNEKLFF; DNA: TGTGCCAGCAGCCCTATAGACAGGGCAACTAATGAAAAACTGTTTTTT; J: TRBJ1-4; D: TRBD1; V: TRBV4-2; size: once
CDR3: CSGSDSGGQETQYF; DNA: TGCAGCGGATCGGATAGCGGGGGTCAAGAGACCCAGTACTTC; J: TRBJ2-5; D: TRBD2; V: TRBV29-1; size: NA
CDR3: CAIKGAGGPNEQFF; DNA: TGTGCCATCAAGGGAGCGGGGGGCCCCAATGAGCAGTTCTTC; J: TRBJ2-1; D: TRBD2; V: TRBV10-3; size: NA
CDR3: CAWARSGGILGEQYF; DNA: TGTGCCTGGGCCCGGTCAGGGGGCATCTTAGGCGAGCAGTACTTC; J: TRBJ2-7; D: TRBD1; V: TRBV30; size: NA
CDR3: CASKVPGSTDTQYF; DNA: TGTGCCAGCAAGGTACCGGGGAGCACAGATACGCAGTATTTT; J: TRBJ2-3; D: NA; V: TRBV6-5; size: NA
CDR3: CASGRGADTQYF; DNA: TGTGCCAGCGGCAGGGGGGCAGATACGCAGTATTTT; J: TRBJ2-3; D: NA; V: TRBV6-1; size: few
CDR3: CASSPRLLETQYF; DNA: TGTGCCAGCTCACCGCGGCTTTTGGAGACCCAGTACTTC; J: TRBJ2-5; D: NA; V: TRBV18; size: NA
CDR3: CASSLASAGLFNTEAFF; DNA: TGTGCCAGCAGCTTAGCGTCGGCAGGTCTATTCAACACTGAAGCTTTCTTT; J: TRBJ1-1; D: NA; V: TRBV7-9; size: NA
CDR3: CASSLGQGGGYTF; DNA: TGTGCCAGCAGCTTAGGCCAGGGCGGAGGCTACACCTTC; J: TRBJ1-2; D: NA; V: TRBV7-9; size: NA
CDR3: CASSLSRQGNTEAFF; DNA: TGTGCCAGCAGCTTAAGTAGGCAGGGAAACACTGAAGCTTTCTTT; J: TRBJ1-1; D: NA; V: TRBV7-2; size: NA
CDR3: CASSSQGAQGNTIYF; DNA: TGTGCCAGCAGCTCACAGGGGGCGCAGGGAAACACCATATATTTT; J: TRBJ1-3; D: TRBD1; V: TRBV5-8; size: once
CDR3: CASSIALAGGPYTQYF; DNA: TGTGCCAGTAGTATCGCCCTAGCGGGGGGGCCGTATACGCAGTATTTT; J: TRBJ2-3; D: TRBD2; V: TRBV19; size: NA
CDR3: CASSLQQPSTIYF; DNA: TGTGCCAGCAGCTTACAACAGCCGAGCACCATATATTTT; J: TRBJ1-3; D: NA; V: TRBV13; size: NA
CDR3: CASSPEGGASSYNEQFF; DNA: TGTGCCAGCTCACCAGAAGGCGGGGCAAGCTCCTACAATGAGCAGTTCTTC; J: TRBJ2-1; D: NA; V: TRBV18; size: NA
CDR3: CASSAGNLNQPQHF; DNA: TGTGCCAGCAGTGCCGGGAACCTAAATCAGCCCCAGCATTTT; J: TRBJ1-5; D: NA; V: TRBV27; size: NA
CDR3: CATRDRALNYGYTF; DNA: TGTGCCACTCGGGACAGGGCCCTTAACTATGGCTACACCTTC; J: TRBJ1-2; D: TRBD1; V: TRBV27; size: NA
CDR3: CASRRGTGANTGELFF; DNA: TGTGCCAGCCGAAGGGGGACAGGGGCGAACACCGGGGAGCTGTTTTTT; J: TRBJ2-2; D: TRBD1; V: TRBV27; size: NA
CDR3: CASSPGTSGGVNTGELFF; DNA: TGTGCCAGCAGCCCGGGGACTAGCGGGGGGGTGAACACCGGGGAGCTGTTTTTT; J: TRBJ2-2; D: TRBD2; V: TRBV11-2; size: NA
CDR3: CAISEWVTGAYNEQFF; DNA: TGTGCCATCAGTGAGTGGGTGACAGGGGCGTACAATGAGCAGTTCTTC; J: TRBJ2-1; D: TRBD1; V: TRBV10-3; size: NA
CDR3: CASSLGGTGGYEAFF; DNA: TGTGCCAGCAGTTTAGGGGGGACAGGGGGCTATGAAGCTTTCTTT; J: TRBJ1-1; D: TRBD1; V: TRBV28; size: NA
CDR3: CASSLGTQGGFNIQYF; DNA: TGCGCCAGCAGCTTGGGTACGCAGGGTGGATTTAACATTCAGTACTTC; J: TRBJ2-4; D: NA; V: TRBV5-1; size: once
CDR3: CASSLGMQNTDTQYF; DNA: TGTGCCAGCAGCTTGGGAATGCAGAACACAGATACGCAGTATTTT; J: TRBJ2-3; D: NA; V: TRBV5-4; size: NA
CDR3: CASSLRTGGEAFF; DNA: TGTGCCAGCAGTTTACGGACAGGGGGTGAAGCTTTCTTT; J: TRBJ1-1; D: TRBD1; V: TRBV12-3/TRBV12-4; size: few
CDR3: CASSRATGDTEAFF; DNA: TGTGCCAGCTCCCGGGCCACGGGGGACACTGAAGCTTTCTTT; J: TRBJ1-1; D: NA; V: TRBV5-8; size: NA
CDR3: CASSFVGGSNQPQHF; DNA: TGTGCCAGCAGTTTTGTCGGGGGTTCAAATCAGCCCCAGCATTTT; J: TRBJ1-5; D: NA; V: TRBV27; size: NA
CDR3: CASKFSGGADEQYF; DNA: TGTGCCAGCAAGTTTAGCGGGGGGGCCGACGAGCAGTACTTC; J: TRBJ2-7; D: TRBD2; V: TRBV2; size: once
CDR3: CATSAPGLYEQYF; DNA: TGTGCCACCAGTGCCCCAGGTCTCTACGAGCAGTACTTC; J: TRBJ2-7; D: NA; V: TRBV24-1; size: NA
CDR3: CASSQDGPGKRSPLHF; DNA: TGCGCCAGCAGCCAAGATGGCCCGGGTAAGAGGTCACCCCTCCACTTT; J: TRBJ1-6; D: NA; V: TRBV4-3; size: NA
CDR3: CASSLAPGSYNEQFF; DNA: TGCGCCAGCAGCTTGGCCCCGGGCTCCTACAATGAGCAGTTCTTC; J: TRBJ2-1; D: NA; V: TRBV5-1; size: few
CDR3: CASTSNTGELFF; DNA: TGTGCCAGCACCTCTAACACCGGGGAGCTGTTTTTT; J: TRBJ2-2; D: NA; V: TRBV28; size: NA
CDR3: CATSDPGTDIDNEQFF; DNA: TGTGCCACCAGTGATCCTGGGACAGATATAGACAATGAGCAGTTCTTC; J: TRBJ2-1; D: TRBD1; V: TRBV24-1; size: NA
CDR3: CASTTSGGSYEQYF; DNA: TGCGCCAGCACCACTAGCGGGGGATCCTACGAGCAGTACTTC; J: TRBJ2-7; D: TRBD2; V: TRBV5-1; size: NA
CDR3: CASSQATEGETQYF; DNA: TGCGCCAGCAGCCAAGCTACAGAAGGAGAGACCCAGTACTTC; J: TRBJ2-5; D: NA; V: TRBV4-3; size: NA
CDR3: CASSTRTGGDTEAFF; DNA: TGTGCCAGCAGCACGCGGACAGGGGGCGACACTGAAGCTTTCTTT; J: TRBJ1-1; D: TRBD1; V: TRBV3-1/TRBV3-2; size: NA
CDR3: CASSPGEGTADTQYF; DNA: TGCGCCAGCAGCCCTGGGGAGGGGACGGCAGATACGCAGTATTTT; J: TRBJ2-3; D: TRBD2; V: TRBV5-1; size: NA
CDR3: CASSPTGEEQYF; DNA: TGCGCCAGCAGCCCCACGGGGGAGGAGCAGTACTTC; J: TRBJ2-7; D: NA; V: TRBV5-1; size: NA
CDR3: CASSLSRGLEQYF; DNA: TGTGCCAGCAGTTTAAGCAGGGGGCTCGAGCAGTACTTC; J: TRBJ2-7; D: TRBD1; V: TRBV27; size: NA
CDR3: CASSSVRQGANSPLHF; DNA: TGTGCCAGCAGCTCAGTGAGGCAGGGGGCTAATTCACCCCTCCACTTT; J: TRBJ1-6; D: TRBD1; V: TRBV7-8; size: NA
CDR3: CASSQAPTGPSGNTIYF; DNA: TGCGCCAGCAGCCAAGCCCCGACAGGGCCCTCTGGAAACACCATATATTTT; J: TRBJ1-3; D: TRBD1; V: TRBV4-3; size: NA
CDR3: CAISTGPETQYF; DNA: TGTGCCATCAGCACAGGGCCAGAGACCCAGTACTTC; J: TRBJ2-5; D: NA; V: TRBV10-3; size: NA
CDR3: CASGQSDSYEQYF; DNA: TGTGCCAGTGGACAGTCGGATTCCTACGAGCAGTACTTC; J: TRBJ2-7; D: NA; V: TRBV19; size: NA
CDR3: CACRDSRYEQYF; DNA: TGTGCCTGCCGGGACAGCCGCTACGAGCAGTACTTC; J: TRBJ2-7; D: TRBD1; V: TRBV30; size: NA
CDR3: CASSDLYNEQFF; DNA: TGCGCCAGCAGTGACCTATACAATGAGCAGTTCTTC; J: TRBJ2-1; D: NA; V: TRBV10-2; size: NA
CDR3: CASRTGGASPLHF; DNA: TGTGCCAGCAGGACAGGGGGAGCTTCACCCCTCCACTTT; J: TRBJ1-6; D: TRBD1; V: TRBV28; size: NA
CDR3: CASSRAEYEKLFF; DNA: TGTGCCAGCAGCCGAGCTGAGTATGAAAAACTGTTTTTT; J: TRBJ1-4; D: NA; V: TRBV14; size: NA
CDR3: CASSVGQNINEKLFF; DNA: TGTGCCAGCAGCGTCGGACAGAATATAAATGAAAAACTGTTTTTT; J: TRBJ1-4; D: NA; V: TRBV11-1; size: NA
CDR3: CAIPDRGGYGYTF; DNA: TGTGCCATCCCCGACAGGGGCGGCTATGGCTACACCTTC; J: TRBJ1-2; D: TRBD1; V: TRBV10-3; size: NA
CDR3: CASSQDVGGGNQPQHF; DNA: TGCGCCAGCAGCCAAGATGTCGGGGGAGGCAATCAGCCCCAGCATTTT; J: TRBJ1-5; D: NA; V: TRBV4-3; size: NA
CDR3: CASSHLASNTGELFF; DNA: TGTGCCAGCAGCCACCTAGCTTCGAACACCGGGGAGCTGTTTTTT; J: TRBJ2-2; D: NA; V: TRBV5-8; size: NA
CDR3: CASSSTGTGKEQYF; DNA: TGTGCCAGCAGCTCGACCGGGACAGGGAAGGAGCAGTACTTC; J: TRBJ2-7; D: TRBD1; V: TRBV9; size: NA
CDR3: CASGTGGQKTQYF; DNA: TGTGCTAGTGGAACAGGGGGCCAAAAGACCCAGTACTTC; J: TRBJ2-5; D: TRBD1; V: TRBV12-5; size: large
CDR3: CASRTAGNTEAFF; DNA: TGTGCCAGTAGAACGGCAGGGAACACTGAAGCTTTCTTT; J: TRBJ1-1; D: NA; V: TRBV19; size: NA